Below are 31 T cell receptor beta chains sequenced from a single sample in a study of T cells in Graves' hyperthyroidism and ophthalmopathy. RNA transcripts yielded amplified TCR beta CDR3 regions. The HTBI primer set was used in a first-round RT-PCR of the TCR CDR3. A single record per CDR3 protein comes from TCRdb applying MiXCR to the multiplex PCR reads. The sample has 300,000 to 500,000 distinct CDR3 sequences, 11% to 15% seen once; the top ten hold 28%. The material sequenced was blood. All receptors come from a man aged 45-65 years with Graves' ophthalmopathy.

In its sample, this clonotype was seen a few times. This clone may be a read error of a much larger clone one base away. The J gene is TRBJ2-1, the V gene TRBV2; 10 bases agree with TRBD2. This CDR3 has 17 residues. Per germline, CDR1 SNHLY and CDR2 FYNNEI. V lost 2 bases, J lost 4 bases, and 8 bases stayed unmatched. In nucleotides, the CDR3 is TGTGCCAGCAGTGAATTGGAAACTAGCGGGAAGTACAATGAGCAGTTCTTC. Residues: CASSELETSGKYNEQFF.

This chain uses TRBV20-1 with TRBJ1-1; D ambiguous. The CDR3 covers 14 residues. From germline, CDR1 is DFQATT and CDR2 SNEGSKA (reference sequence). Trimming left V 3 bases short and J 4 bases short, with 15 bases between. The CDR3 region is CSASAVTRVTEAFF. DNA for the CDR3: TGCAGTGCTAGCGCGGTAACTAGGGTCACTGAAGCTTTCTTT.

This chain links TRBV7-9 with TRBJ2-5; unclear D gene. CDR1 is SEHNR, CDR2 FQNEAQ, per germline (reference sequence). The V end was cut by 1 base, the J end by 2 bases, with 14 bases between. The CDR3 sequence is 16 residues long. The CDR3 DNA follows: TGTGCCAGCAGCTTAGATCGCCAGGTTCGACAAGAGACCCAGTACTTC. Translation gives CASSLDRQVRQETQYF.

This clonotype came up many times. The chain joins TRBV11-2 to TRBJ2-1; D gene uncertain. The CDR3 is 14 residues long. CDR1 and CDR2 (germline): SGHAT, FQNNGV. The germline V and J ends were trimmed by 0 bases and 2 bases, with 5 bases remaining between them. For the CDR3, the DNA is TGTGCCAGCAGCTTAGAGGGCCCCTACAATGAGCAGTTCTTC. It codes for CASSLEGPYNEQFF.

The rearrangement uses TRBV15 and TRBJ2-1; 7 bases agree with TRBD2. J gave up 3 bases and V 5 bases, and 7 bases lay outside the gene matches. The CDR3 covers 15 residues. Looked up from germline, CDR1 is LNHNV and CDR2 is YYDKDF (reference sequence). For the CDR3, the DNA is TGTGCCACCAGCCCCAGAGGGAGGGGCTACAATGAGCAGTTCTTC. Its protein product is CATSPRGRGYNEQFF. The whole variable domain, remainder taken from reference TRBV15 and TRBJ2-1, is DAMVIQNPRYQVTQFGKPVTLSCSQTLNHNVMYWYQQKSSQAPKLLFHYYDKDFNNEADTPDNFQSRRPNTSFCFLDIRSPGLGDTAMYLCATSPRGRGYNEQFFGPGTRLTVL.

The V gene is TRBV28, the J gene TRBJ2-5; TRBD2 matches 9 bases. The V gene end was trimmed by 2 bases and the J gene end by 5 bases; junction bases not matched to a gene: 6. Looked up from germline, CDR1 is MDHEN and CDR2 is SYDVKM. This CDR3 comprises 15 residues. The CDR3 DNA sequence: TGTGCCAGCAGTTTAGGGACTAGCCAGTTGGAGACCCAGTACTTC. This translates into CASSLGTSQLETQYF. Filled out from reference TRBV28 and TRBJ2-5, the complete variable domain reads DVKVTQSSRYLVKRTGEKVFLECVQDMDHENMFWYRQDPGLGLRLIYFSYDVKMKEKGDIPEGYSVSREKKERFSLILESASTNQTSMYLCASSLGTSQLETQYFGPGTRLLVL.

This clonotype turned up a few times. The CDR3 DNA is TGTGCCACCAGTGGGACGATGGACGGAAAGCAGTTCTTC. It codes for CATSGTMDGKQFF. This rearrangement joins TRBV24-1 to TRBJ2-1; unclear D gene. The CDR3 runs 13 residues. The V gene lost 5 bases and the J gene lost 11 bases, with 15 bases spanning the gap. Germline V lookup: CDR1 KGHDR, CDR2 SFDVKD.

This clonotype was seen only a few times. The CDR3 reads CASSLGGRAQSFRQFF. The CDR3, as DNA: TGTGCCAGCAGCTTAGGCGGGAGGGCCCAGTCTTTTCGGCAGTTCTTC. This sequence joins TRBV7-9 and TRBJ2-1; 9 positions agree with TRBD2. This CDR3 region has 16 residues. V trimming: 1 base; J trimming: 12 bases; junction bases outside the gene matches: 13. CDR1 and CDR2 (germline): SEHNR, FQNEAQ (reference sequence).

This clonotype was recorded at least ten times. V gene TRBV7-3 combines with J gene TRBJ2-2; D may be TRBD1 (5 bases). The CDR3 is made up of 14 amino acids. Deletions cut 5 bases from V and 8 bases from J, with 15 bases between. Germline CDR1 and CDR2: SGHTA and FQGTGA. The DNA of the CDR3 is TGTGCCAGCAGCCCTCGACAGATCTCGGGGGAGCTGTTTTTT. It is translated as CASSPRQISGELFF.

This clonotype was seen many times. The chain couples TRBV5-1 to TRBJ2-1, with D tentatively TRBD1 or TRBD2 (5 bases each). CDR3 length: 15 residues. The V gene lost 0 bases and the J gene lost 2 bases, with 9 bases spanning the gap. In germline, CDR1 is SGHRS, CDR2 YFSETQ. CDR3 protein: CASSLGGFTYNEQFF. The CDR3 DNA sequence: TGCGCCAGCAGCTTGGGGGGGTTTACCTACAATGAGCAGTTCTTC.

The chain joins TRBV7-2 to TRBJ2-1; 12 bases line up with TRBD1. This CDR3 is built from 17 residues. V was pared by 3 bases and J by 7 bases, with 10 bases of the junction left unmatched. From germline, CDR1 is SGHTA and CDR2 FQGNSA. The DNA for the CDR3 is TGTGCCAGCAGCTTGGCCCCGGGACAGGGGGCAAGGAATGAGCAGTTCTTC. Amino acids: CASSLAPGQGARNEQFF.

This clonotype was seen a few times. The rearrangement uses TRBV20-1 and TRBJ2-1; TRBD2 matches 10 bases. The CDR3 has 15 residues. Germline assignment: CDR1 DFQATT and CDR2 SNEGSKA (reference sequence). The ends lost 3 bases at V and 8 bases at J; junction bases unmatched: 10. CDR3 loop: CSASEREGGRDEQFF. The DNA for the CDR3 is TGCAGTGCTAGTGAGCGGGAGGGCGGCCGGGATGAGCAGTTCTTC.

The CDR3 nucleotides are TGTGCCAGCAGTTCCGGGTCCCCACGGCCGGGCACTGAAGCTTTCTTT. It encodes CASSSGSPRPGTEAFF. The chain couples TRBV7-9 to TRBJ1-1; the D is unclear. The CDR3 extends over 16 amino acids. With 6 bases removed from V and 4 bases from J, the gap between germline ends came to 21 bases. CDR1 SEHNR and CDR2 FQNEAQ come from the germline V gene (reference sequence).

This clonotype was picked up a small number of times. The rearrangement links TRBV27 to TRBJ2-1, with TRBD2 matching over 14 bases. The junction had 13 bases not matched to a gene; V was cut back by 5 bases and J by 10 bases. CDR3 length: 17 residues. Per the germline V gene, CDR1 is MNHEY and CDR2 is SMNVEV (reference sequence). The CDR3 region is CASSPQSTSGRAREQFF. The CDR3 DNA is TGTGCCAGCAGTCCCCAATCGACTAGCGGGAGGGCACGGGAGCAGTTCTTC.

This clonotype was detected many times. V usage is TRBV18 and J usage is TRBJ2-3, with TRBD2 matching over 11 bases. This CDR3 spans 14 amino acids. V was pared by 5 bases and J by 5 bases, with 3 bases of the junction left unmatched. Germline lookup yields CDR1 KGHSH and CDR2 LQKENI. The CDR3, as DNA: TGTGCCAGCTCAGTGGGACTAGCGGTAGATACGCAGTATTTT. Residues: CASSVGLAVDTQYF.

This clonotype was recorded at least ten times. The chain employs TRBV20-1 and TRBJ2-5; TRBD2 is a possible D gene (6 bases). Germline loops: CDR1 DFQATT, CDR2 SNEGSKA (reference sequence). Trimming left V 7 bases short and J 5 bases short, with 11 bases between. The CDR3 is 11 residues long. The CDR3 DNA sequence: TGCAGTGTAGGTGGAGGGGAGACCCAGTACTTC. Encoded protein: CSVGGGETQYF.

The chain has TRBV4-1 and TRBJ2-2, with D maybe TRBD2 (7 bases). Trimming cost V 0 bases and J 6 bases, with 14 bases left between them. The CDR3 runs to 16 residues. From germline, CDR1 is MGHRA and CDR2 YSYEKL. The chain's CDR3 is CASSQDPRGAAGELFF. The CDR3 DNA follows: TGCGCCAGCAGCCAAGATCCTCGGGGGGCGGCCGGGGAGCTGTTTTTT.

The CDR3 sequence is CASSSLEIAYNEQFF. CDR3 in DNA: TGTGCCAGCAGCTCTTTGGAAATTGCCTACAATGAGCAGTTCTTC. This chain uses TRBV11-3 with TRBJ2-1, with D hard to call. This CDR3 contains 15 residues. The germline V and J ends were trimmed by 4 bases and 2 bases, with 12 bases remaining between them. Germline V gene sequence: CDR1 SGHNT, CDR2 YENEEA. The variable domain in full, completed from reference TRBV11-3 and TRBJ2-1, reads EAGVVQSPRYKIIEKKQPVAFWCNPISGHNTLYWYLQNLGQGPELLIRYENEEAVDDSQLPKDRFSAERLKGVDSTLKIQPAELGDSAVYLCASSSLEIAYNEQFFGPGTRLTVL.

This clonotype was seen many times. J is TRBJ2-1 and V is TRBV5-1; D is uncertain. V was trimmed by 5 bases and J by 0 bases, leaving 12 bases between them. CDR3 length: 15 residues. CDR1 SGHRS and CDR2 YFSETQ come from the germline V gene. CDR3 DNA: TGCGCCAGCAGTTCGGACGTACGCTCCTACAATGAGCAGTTCTTC. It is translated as CASSSDVRSYNEQFF.

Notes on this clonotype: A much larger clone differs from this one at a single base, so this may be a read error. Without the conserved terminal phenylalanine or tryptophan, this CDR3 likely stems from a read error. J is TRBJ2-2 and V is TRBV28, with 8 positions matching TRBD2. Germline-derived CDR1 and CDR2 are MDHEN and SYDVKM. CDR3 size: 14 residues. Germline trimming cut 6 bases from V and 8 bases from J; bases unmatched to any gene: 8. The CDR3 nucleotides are TGTGCCAGCAGGCGAGCGGGAGTTTCAGGGGAGCTGTTTCTT. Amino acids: CASRRAGVSGELFL.

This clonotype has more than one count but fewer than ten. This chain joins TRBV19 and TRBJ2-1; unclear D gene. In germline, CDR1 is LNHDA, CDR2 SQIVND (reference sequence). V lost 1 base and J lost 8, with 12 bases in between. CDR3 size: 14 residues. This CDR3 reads CASSIGTFVDEQFF. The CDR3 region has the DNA TGTGCCAGTAGTATAGGGACCTTTGTCGATGAGCAGTTCTTC.

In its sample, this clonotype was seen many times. CDR3 in amino acids: CAWSVGQQETQYF. CDR3 DNA sequence: TGTGCCTGGAGTGTGGGGCAGCAAGAGACCCAGTACTTC. The chain combines TRBV30 with TRBJ2-5; tentatively, D is TRBD1 (5 bases). Looked up from germline, CDR1 is GTSNPN and CDR2 is SVGIG (reference sequence). Trimming shortened V by 0 bases and J by 2 bases, and 7 bases separated the two germline ends. The CDR3 runs 13 residues.

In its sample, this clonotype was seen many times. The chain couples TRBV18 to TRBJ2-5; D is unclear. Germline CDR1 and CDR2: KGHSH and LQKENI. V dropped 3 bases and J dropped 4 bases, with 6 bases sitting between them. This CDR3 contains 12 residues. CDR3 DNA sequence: TGTGCCAGCTCACCCCAGACAGAGACCCAGTACTTC. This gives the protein CASSPQTETQYF.

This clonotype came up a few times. The CDR3 loop is CASSPDWDPGANVLTF. CDR3 bases: TGTGCCAGCAGCCCCGACTGGGATCCTGGGGCCAACGTCCTGACTTTC. The V and J genes are TRBV3-1 and TRBJ2-6; D is ambiguous. The CDR3 spans 16 residues. Per germline, CDR1 LGHDT and CDR2 YNNKEL (reference sequence). V was cut by 4 bases and J by 2 bases, with 12 bases left in between.

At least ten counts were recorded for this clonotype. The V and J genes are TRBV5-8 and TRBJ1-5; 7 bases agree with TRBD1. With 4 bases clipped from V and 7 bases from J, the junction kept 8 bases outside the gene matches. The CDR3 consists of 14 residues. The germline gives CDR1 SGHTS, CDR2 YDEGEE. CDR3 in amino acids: CASSKTGSGQPQHF. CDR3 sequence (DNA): TGTGCCAGCAGCAAGACAGGGTCGGGACAGCCCCAGCATTTT. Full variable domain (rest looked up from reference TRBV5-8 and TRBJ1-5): EAGVTQSPTHLIKTRGQQATLRCSPISGHTSVYWYQQALGLGLQFLLWYDEGEERNRGNFPPRFSGRQFPNYSSELNVNALELEDSALYLCASSKTGSGQPQHFGDGTRLSIL.

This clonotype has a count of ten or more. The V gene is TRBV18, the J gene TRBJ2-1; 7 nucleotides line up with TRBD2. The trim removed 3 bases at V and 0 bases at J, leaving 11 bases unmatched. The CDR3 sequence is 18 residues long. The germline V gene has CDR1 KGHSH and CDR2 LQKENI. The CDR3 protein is CASSPVPPGGSSYNEQFF. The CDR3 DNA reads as TGTGCCAGCTCACCTGTCCCTCCAGGCGGGAGCTCCTACAATGAGCAGTTCTTC.

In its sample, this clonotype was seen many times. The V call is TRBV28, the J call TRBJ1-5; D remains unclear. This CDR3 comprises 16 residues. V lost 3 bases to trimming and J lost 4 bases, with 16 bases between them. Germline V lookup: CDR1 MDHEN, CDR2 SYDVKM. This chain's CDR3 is CASSFSTRSENQPQHF. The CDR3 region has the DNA TGTGCCAGCAGTTTTTCCACCAGGTCTGAAAATCAGCCCCAGCATTTT.

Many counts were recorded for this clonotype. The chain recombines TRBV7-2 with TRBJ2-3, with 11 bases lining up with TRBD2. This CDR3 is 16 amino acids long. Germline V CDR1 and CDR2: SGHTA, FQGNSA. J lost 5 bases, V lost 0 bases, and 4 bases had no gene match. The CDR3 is CASSLASGRARDTQYF. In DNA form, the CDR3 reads TGTGCCAGCAGCTTAGCTAGCGGGAGGGCCAGAGATACGCAGTATTTT.

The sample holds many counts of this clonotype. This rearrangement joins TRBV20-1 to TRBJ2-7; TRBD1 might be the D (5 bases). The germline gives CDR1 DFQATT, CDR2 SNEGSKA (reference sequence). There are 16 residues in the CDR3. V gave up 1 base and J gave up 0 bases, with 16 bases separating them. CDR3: CSARGHWGAVSYEQYF. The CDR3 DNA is TGCAGTGCTAGAGGACATTGGGGCGCAGTCTCCTACGAGCAGTACTTC.

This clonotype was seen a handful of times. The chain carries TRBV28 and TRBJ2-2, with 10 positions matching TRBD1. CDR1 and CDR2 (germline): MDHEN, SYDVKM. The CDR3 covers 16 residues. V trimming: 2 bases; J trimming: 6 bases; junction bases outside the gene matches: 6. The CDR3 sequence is CASSLTSGTGAGELFF. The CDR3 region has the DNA TGTGCCAGCAGTTTAACCTCCGGGACAGGGGCCGGGGAGCTGTTTTTT. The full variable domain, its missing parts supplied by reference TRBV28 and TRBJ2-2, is DVKVTQSSRYLVKRTGEKVFLECVQDMDHENMFWYRQDPGLGLRLIYFSYDVKMKEKGDIPEGYSVSREKKERFSLILESASTNQTSMYLCASSLTSGTGAGELFFGEGSRLTVL.

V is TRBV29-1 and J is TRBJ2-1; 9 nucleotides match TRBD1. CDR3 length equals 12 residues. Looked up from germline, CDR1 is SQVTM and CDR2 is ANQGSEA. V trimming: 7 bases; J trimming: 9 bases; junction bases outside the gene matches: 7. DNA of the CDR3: TGCAGCGGGGGGACAGGGACCAGTGAGCAGTTCTTC. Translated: CSGGTGTSEQFF.